Below, one T cell receptor beta chain is given with its context. These data come from a study of blood T cell repertoires in COVID-19. Study at large: PBMCs, B-cell-depleted T cells, or T cells were the source of the cDNA or gDNA that made up the material.

The method was immunoSEQ multiplex PCR; TCRdb's version includes in-frame clones alone and lacks a portion of them. Among 350,000 to 450,000 clones listed, 75% to 90% were seen once. The CDR3 spans 13 residues. The ends lost 0 bases at V and 8 bases at J; junction bases unmatched: 4. Germline loops: CDR1 GTSNPN, CDR2 SVGIG (reference sequence). Specimen: peripheral blood. This clonotype originated in a woman aged 60 to 75 with COVID-19, enrolled during active disease. The rearrangement uses TRBV30 and TRBJ1-2; 9 bases map to TRBD1. The chain's CDR3 is CAWSVQGARGYTF. The CDR3 DNA is TGTGCCTGGAGTGTACAGGGGGCGAGGGGCTACACCTTC.